This entry is about one T cell receptor beta chain. Participants comprised healthy donors of bone marrow. The PCR made use of 60 Vbeta and 13 Jbeta primers. Authors' processing steps: A later analysis counted tens of millions of unique TCR beta chains, some 10 million shared. Sequencing was performed with immunoSEQ multiplex PCR; in TCRdb, only in-frame clones are kept and a portion is missing. D and trimming come from the DNA, and the V and J calls and clone size come from that table. The profile shows some 110,000 clones, roughly 80% of them singletons. The data were taken from a study of cytomegalovirus exposure and HLA in healthy donors. About the research overall: Some 85 million unique TCRs, all from HLA-typed donors, were included in an early release of the data.

There are 14 residues in the CDR3. Trimming removed 5 bases from V and 5 bases from J, with 15 bases in between. CDR1 is LGHNT and CDR2 is FRNRAP in the germline V gene. The genes are TRBV12-5 and TRBJ2-5; weak D call: TRBD2 (6 bases). This receptor was taken from a man aged 45 to 65 in good health and CMV-seronegative. The source material was PBMCs. The CDR3 DNA reads TGTGCTAGTGGTACGGGACTTCCGGGGGAGACCCAGTACTTC. Protein: CASGTGLPGETQYF.